The entry below gives a single TCR beta chain sequence along with its context. Its antigen is currently unknown. V was clipped by 4 bases and J by 2 bases; unmatched bases: 7. The CDR3 has 15 residues. CDR1 and CDR2 (germline): SGHRS, YFSETQ. The data stem from a study of regulatory dendritic cells for organ transplantation. Produced via immunoSEQ multiplex PCR; TCRdb's table is partial and in-frame only. The sample contains around 20,000 clones, approximately 83% of which appear only once. Study conclusions and caveats: Regulatory dendritic cells appeared to expand memory CD8+ clones less than mature ones.

CFSE-labeled sorted T cells met regulatory or mature dendritic cells for over 4 days. FACS sorted CD4+ or CD8+ T cells into CD45RA+ naive and CD45RO+ memory. This chain uses TRBV5-1 with TRBJ1-2; 8 nucleotides match TRBD1. The source of this sequence is a human donor in good health. The sequenced material came from naive CD4+ T cells from blood cultured with regulatory dendritic cells. Subset meaning: CD45RA+ naive T cells. The CDR3 here is CASSPNRQGNYGYTF. CDR3 DNA sequence: TGCGCCAGCAGCCCCAACCGACAGGGGAACTATGGCTACACCTTC.